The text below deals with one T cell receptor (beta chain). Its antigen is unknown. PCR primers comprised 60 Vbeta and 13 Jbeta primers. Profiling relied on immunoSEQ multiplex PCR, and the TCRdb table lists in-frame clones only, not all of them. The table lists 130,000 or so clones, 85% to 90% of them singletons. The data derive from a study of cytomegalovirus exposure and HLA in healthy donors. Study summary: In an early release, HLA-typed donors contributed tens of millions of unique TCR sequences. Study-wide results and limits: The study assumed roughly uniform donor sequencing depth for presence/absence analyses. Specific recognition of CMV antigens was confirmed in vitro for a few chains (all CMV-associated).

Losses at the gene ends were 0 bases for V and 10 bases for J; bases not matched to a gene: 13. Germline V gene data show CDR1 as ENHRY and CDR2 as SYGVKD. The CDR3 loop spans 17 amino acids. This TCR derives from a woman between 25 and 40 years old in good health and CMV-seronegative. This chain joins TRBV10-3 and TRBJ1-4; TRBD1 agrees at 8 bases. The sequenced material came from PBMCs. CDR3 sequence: CAISESNRGDTKRKLFF. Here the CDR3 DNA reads TGTGCCATCAGTGAGTCGAACAGGGGGGATACTAAAAGAAAACTGTTTTTT.